This TCR beta chain was recorded in a study of cytomegalovirus exposure and HLA in healthy donors. Overall study findings and caveats: Presence/absence analyses took donor sequencing depth as roughly uniform.

As concerns this clone: Its antigen is undetermined.

This CDR3 has 16 residues. V was cut by 4 bases and J by 4 bases, with 19 bases left in between. CDR1 is SQVTM, CDR2 ANQGSEA, per germline. The PCR had 60 Vbeta and 13 Jbeta primers. Clones were sequenced by immunoSEQ multiplex PCR, and TCRdb holds only the in-frame ones, with some missing. The ten most abundant clones cover less than 0.85% of a sample with approximately 200,000 clones. V is TRBV29-1 and J is TRBJ2-2; a weak D match, TRBD2 (6 bases). The receptor's source is a boy under 18 in good health and CMV-seronegative. The sequencing input was PBMCs. The CDR3 sequence: CSVAGETSRVTGELFF. CDR3 bases: TGCAGCGTTGCGGGGGAGACGTCCAGGGTCACCGGGGAGCTGTTTTTT.